These T cell receptor beta chains were read from a single sample in a study of blood T cells in healthy people across ages. TCRdb reprocessed the 5' RACE reads via MiXCR and lists one record per CDR3 protein. The sample holds about 1.4 million distinct CDR3 sequences, approximately 59% seen once. The source material was blood. The receptor source for this set is a man between 18 and 29 years old in good health. Each CDR3 is given with its conserved first and last residue. D genes are given only for firm matches. Only part of the rows carry a size: once, few, many, or a class if the clone is expanded.

D gene,V gene,J gene,clone size,CDR3 DNA,CDR3 protein
.,TRBV7-9,TRBJ2-3,.,TGTGCCAGCAGCCACCTGGGGGGCACAGATACGCAGTATTTT,CASSHLGGTDTQYF
.,TRBV7-9,TRBJ1-1,once,TGTGCCAGCAGGGGGGGTACAAACATGAACACTGAAGCTTTCTTT,CASRGGTNMNTEAFF
.,TRBV28,TRBJ2-6,.,TGTGCCATCCTAATCCCTGGGGCCAACGTCCTGACTTTC,CAILIPGANVLTF
TRBD1,TRBV20-1,TRBJ2-5,.,TGCAGTGCCCTGGGACAGGGGTTTGGAGAGACCCAGTACTTC,CSALGQGFGETQYF
.,TRBV4-3,TRBJ2-2,.,TGCGCCAGCAGCTCGACGGCCCTGAACACCGGGGAGCTGTTTTTT,CASSSTALNTGELFF
TRBD2,TRBV15,TRBJ2-7,.,TGTGCCACCAGCAGAGATCGGTCTAGCGGATCCTACGAGCAGTACTTC,CATSRDRSSGSYEQYF
.,TRBV3-1,TRBJ2-5,.,TGTGCCAGCAGCCTGAAGCGGAGCCAAGAGACCCAGTACTTC,CASSLKRSQETQYF
TRBD1,TRBV9,TRBJ2-7,.,TGTGCCAGCAGCGATGGGACAGGGGGTACCTACGAGCAGTACTTC,CASSDGTGGTYEQYF
.,TRBV4-1,TRBJ1-2,.,TGCGCCAGCAGCCAAGCGGGAACCGGGGCTGATGGCTACACCTTC,CASSQAGTGADGYTF
.,TRBV29-1,TRBJ2-1,few,TGCAGCGTTGAAGACTCCCCCCTTGGTCGGTCCGAGCAGTTCTTC,CSVEDSPLGRSEQFF
.,TRBV15,TRBJ2-1,.,TGTGCCACCAGCCGTCTACGGGGGGCGGGGTCCTACAATGAGCAGTTCTTC,CATSRLRGAGSYNEQFF
.,TRBV5-1,TRBJ2-2,.,TGCGCCAGCAGCTTGAAGGTGGGAGAAGGGCCCGGGGAGCTGTTTTTT,CASSLKVGEGPGELFF
.,TRBV7-8,TRBJ1-4,once,TGTGCCAGCAGCCCAGGACCGAATCAGGAAAAACTGTTTTTT,CASSPGPNQEKLFF
TRBD1,TRBV30,TRBJ1-1,.,TGTGCCTTCCACAGGGGAGAGAACACTGAAGCTTTCTTT,CAFHRGENTEAFF
.,TRBV29-1,TRBJ1-1,.,TGCAGCGTTCAAAATCGACTGAACGAGGACACTGAAGCTTTCTTT,CSVQNRLNEDTEAFF
.,TRBV12-3/TRBV12-4,TRBJ2-7,.,TGTGCCAGCAGTTTACGCCCGGGCTACGAGCAGTACTTC,CASSLRPGYEQYF
.,TRBV3-1,TRBJ2-7,.,TGTGCCAGCAGCCAAGGAAGAGTTGGACTGTACTACGAGCAGTACTTC,CASSQGRVGLYYEQYF
.,TRBV9,TRBJ2-1,.,TGTGCCAGCAGCGTAGTGGGGACTCCGTACAATGAGCAGTTCTTC,CASSVVGTPYNEQFF
TRBD1,TRBV3-1,TRBJ2-1,.,TGTGCCAGCAGCCAAGATTGGGGGACAGGGAAGTTCTTC,CASSQDWGTGKFF
.,TRBV27,TRBJ1-1,.,TGTGCCAGCAGTTTAATGGGGGTTGGAACTGAAGCTTTCTTT,CASSLMGVGTEAFF
.,TRBV18,TRBJ2-3,.,TGTGCCAGCTCACCACCGGAAACAGATACGCAGTATTTT,CASSPPETDTQYF
TRBD2,TRBV11-2,TRBJ2-1,.,TGTGCCAGCAGCTTAGTGCTAGCGGGTCTTATAAATGAGCAGTTCTTC,CASSLVLAGLINEQFF
.,TRBV20-1,TRBJ1-4,few,TGCAGTGCTAGAGATTCTGACCGGTGGAATGAAAAACTGTTTTTT,CSARDSDRWNEKLFF
.,TRBV7-9,TRBJ2-7,.,TGTGCCAGCAGCGTAACCTTATCCTACGAGCAGTACTTC,CASSVTLSYEQYF
.,TRBV28,TRBJ2-7,.,TGTGCCAGCAGGGCCAGTACCTACGAGCAGTACTTC,CASRASTYEQYF
.,TRBV5-1,TRBJ1-4,.,TGCGCCAGCAGCTTGGATTCCGGGGGAGCTAATGAAAAACTGTTTTTT,CASSLDSGGANEKLFF
TRBD1,TRBV4-1,TRBJ2-1,.,TGCGCCAGCAGCCAAGATCGGATAGGGGGCGCAGATGAGCAGTTCTTC,CASSQDRIGGADEQFF
.,TRBV7-8,TRBJ1-4,few,TGTGCCAGCAGCTCCATCCCACAGGCTTCAACTAATGAAAAACTGTTTTTT,CASSSIPQASTNEKLFF
TRBD2,TRBV5-1,TRBJ2-1,.,TGCGCCAGCAGCTTTGGGACTAGCGGGGGGGCCAAAGGTGAGCAGTTCTTC,CASSFGTSGGAKGEQFF
.,TRBV7-9,TRBJ2-3,.,TGTGCCAGCAGCCCCGATAAGACAGATACGCAGTATTTT,CASSPDKTDTQYF
.,TRBV30,TRBJ1-2,once,TGTGCCTGGAGTGTCGGACAGCAAGTGGGCTATGGCTACACCTTC,CAWSVGQQVGYGYTF
.,TRBV7-9,TRBJ2-2,few,TGTGCCAGCAGCTTAGGGGGCTACACCGGGGAGCTGTTTTTT,CASSLGGYTGELFF
.,TRBV5-1,TRBJ2-7,.,TGCGCCAGCAGCTTAGGGATGGGCGCCTACGAGCAGTACTTC,CASSLGMGAYEQYF
.,TRBV9,TRBJ2-6,few,TGTGCCAGCAGCGGAATAATCTCTGGGGCCAACGTCCTGACTTTC,CASSGIISGANVLTF
.,TRBV4-2,TRBJ2-7,.,TGTGCCAGCAGCCCCGGAGGGTTTAGCGGCGAGCAGTACTTC,CASSPGGFSGEQYF
.,TRBV12-3/TRBV12-4,TRBJ2-1,.,TGTGCCAGCTCCTCCCCGAGCTCCTACAATGAGCAGTTCTTC,CASSSPSSYNEQFF
TRBD1,TRBV7-9,TRBJ1-2,.,TGTGCCAGCAGCTCGTTCGGGACAGGGGGGAAGTCGGACTATGGCTACACCTTC,CASSSFGTGGKSDYGYTF
TRBD2,TRBV29-1,TRBJ2-3,.,TGCAGCGTTGTGGCTAGCGGGCGCACAGATACGCTGTATTTT,CSVVASGRTDTLYF
.,TRBV29-1,TRBJ2-6,many,TGCAGAGTACTAGGGGGTACATACTCTGGGGCCAACGTCCTGACTTTC,CRVLGGTYSGANVLTF
TRBD2,TRBV20-1,TRBJ2-5,.,TGCAGTGCTAGAGCCATCCCCAGGGGCTACGGGAGGGAAAAGACCCAGTACTTC,CSARAIPRGYGREKTQYF
TRBD1,TRBV29-1,TRBJ2-1,.,TGCAGCGTCCTTCCTGCCGCGACAGGGGACTACAATGAGCAGTTCTTC,CSVLPAATGDYNEQFF